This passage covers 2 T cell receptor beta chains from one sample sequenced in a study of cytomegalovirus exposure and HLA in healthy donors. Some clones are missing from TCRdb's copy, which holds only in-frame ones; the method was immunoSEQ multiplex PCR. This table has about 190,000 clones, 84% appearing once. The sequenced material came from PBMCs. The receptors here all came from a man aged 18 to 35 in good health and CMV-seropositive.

CDR3 sequence reads: CAWRPRGENTIYF. The CDR3 bases are TGTGCCTGGAGGCCCAGGGGAGAAAACACCATATATTTT. The chain carries TRBV30 and TRBJ1-3; D is perhaps TRBD1 (6 bases). CDR1 and CDR2 from the germline V gene are GTSNPN and SVGIG (reference sequence). Trimming cost V 3 bases and J 6 bases, with 12 bases left between them. The CDR3 sequence is 13 residues long.

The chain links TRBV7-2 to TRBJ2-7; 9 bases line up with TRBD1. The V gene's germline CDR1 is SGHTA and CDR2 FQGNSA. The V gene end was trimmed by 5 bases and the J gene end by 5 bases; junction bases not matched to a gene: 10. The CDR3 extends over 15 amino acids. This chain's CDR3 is CASSRAGTGFNEQYF. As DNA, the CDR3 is TGTGCCAGCAGCCGGGCCGGGACAGGGTTTAACGAGCAGTACTTC.